The following is a T cell receptor (beta chain) sequence with its context. As yet, its antigen is unknown. Via the markers CD45RO/CCR7/CD25/CD127/CD95/CD27, stem cell-like memory, regulatory, central memory and naive CD4+ cells were sorted. All of the sorted populations showed purity greater than 98%. The authors reverse transcribed all of the isolated RNA, so sequencing captured expressed TCRB transcripts. Naive, central memory and regulatory T cell samples averaged about 3.5 million reads. This table comes from immunoSEQ multiplex PCR, and its TCRdb copy is limited to in-frame clones, with some not included. The sample holds under 250,000 clones, approximately 15% seen once. This entry belongs to a study of beta chain features in type 1 diabetes. General study findings and limits: When VDJ junctions were examined, type 1 diabetes patients showed fewer insertions and more deletions. Moderate yet significant TCRB CDR3 shortening was seen in Type 1 diabetes patients in all four CD4+ subsets.

The sequenced material came from naive CD4+ T cells from blood. This receptor was taken from a man aged 30 to 39 with type 1 diabetes.

CDR3 sequence: CASSPASALNYEQYF. In DNA, the CDR3 is TGTGCCAGCTCACCAGCTAGCGCCCTTAACTACGAGCAGTACTTC. The chain combines TRBV18 with TRBJ2-7, with D tentatively TRBD2 (6 bases). The CDR3 is 15 amino acids. Germline lookup yields CDR1 KGHSH and CDR2 LQKENI. The V gene lost 2 bases and the J gene lost 3 bases, with 14 bases spanning the gap.